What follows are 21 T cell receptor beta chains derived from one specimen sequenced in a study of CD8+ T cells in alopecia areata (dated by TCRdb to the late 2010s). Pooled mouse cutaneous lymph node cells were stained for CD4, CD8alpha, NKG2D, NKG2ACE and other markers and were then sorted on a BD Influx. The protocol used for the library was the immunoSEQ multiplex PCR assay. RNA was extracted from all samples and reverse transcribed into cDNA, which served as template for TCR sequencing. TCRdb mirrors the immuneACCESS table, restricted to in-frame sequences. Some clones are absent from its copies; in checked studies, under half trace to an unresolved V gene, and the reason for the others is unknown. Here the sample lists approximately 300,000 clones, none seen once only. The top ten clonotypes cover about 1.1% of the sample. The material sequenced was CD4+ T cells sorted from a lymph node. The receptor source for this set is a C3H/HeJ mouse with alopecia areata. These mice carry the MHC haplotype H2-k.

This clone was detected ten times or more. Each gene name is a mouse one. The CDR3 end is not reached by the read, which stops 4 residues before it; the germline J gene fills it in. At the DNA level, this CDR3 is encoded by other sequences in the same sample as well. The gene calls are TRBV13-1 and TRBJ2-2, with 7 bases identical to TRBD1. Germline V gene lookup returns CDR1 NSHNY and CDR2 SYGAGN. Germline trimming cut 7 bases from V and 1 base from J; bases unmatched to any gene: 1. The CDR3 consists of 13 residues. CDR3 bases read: TGTGCCAGCCGGGACAGAAACACCGGG. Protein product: CASRDRNTG. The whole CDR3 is CASRDRNTGQLYF.

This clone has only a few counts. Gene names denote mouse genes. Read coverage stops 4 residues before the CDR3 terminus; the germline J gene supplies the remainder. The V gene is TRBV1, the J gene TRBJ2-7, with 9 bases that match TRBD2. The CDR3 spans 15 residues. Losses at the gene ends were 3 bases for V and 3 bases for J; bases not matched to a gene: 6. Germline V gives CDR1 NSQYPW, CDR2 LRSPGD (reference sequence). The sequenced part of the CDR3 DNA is TGCACCTGCAGTGCCCCCGGGACTGGGAACTAT. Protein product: CTCSAPGTGNY. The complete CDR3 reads CTCSAPGTGNYEQYF. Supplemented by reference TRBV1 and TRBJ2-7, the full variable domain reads VTLLEQNPRWRLVPRGQAVNLRCILKNSQYPWMSWYQQDLQKQLQWLFTLRSPGDKEVKSLPGADYLATRVTDTELRLQVANMSQGRTLYCTCSAPGTGNYEQYFGPGTRLTVL.

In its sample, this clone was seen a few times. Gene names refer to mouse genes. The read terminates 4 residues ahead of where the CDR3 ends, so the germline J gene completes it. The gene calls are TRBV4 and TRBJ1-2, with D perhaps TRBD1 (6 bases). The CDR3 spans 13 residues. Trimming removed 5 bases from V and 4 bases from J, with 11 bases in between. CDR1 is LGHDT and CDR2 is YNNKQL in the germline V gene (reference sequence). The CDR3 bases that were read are TGTGCCAGCAGCCCCCGAGGGGGCTCC. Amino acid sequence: CASSPRGGS. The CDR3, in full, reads CASSPRGGSDYTF.

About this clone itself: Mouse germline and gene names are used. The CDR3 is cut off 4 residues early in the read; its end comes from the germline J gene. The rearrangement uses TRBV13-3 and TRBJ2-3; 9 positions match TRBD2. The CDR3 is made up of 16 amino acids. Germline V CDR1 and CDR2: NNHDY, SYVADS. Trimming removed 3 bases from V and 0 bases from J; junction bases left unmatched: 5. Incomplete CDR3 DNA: TGTGCCAGCAGTGGAGACTGGGGGTCTAGTGCAGAA. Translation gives CASSGDWGSSAE. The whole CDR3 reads CASSGDWGSSAETLYF.

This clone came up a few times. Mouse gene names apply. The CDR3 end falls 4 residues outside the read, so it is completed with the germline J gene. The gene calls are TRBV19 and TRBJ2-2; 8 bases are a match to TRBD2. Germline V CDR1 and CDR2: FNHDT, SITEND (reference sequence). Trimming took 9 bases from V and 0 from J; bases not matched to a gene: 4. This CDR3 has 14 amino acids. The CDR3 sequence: CATTGAANTGQLYF. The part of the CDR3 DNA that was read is TGTGCCACGACTGGGGCCGCAAACACCGGG.

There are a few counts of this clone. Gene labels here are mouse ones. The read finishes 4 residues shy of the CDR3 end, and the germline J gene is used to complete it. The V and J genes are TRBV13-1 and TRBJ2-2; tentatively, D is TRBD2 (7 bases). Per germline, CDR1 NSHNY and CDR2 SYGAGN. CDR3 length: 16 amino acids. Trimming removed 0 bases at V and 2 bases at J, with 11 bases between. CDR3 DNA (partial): TGTGCCAGCAGTGATGGGGGGGCGAGGAACACCGGG. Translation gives CASSDGGARNTG. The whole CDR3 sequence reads CASSDGGARNTGQLYF.

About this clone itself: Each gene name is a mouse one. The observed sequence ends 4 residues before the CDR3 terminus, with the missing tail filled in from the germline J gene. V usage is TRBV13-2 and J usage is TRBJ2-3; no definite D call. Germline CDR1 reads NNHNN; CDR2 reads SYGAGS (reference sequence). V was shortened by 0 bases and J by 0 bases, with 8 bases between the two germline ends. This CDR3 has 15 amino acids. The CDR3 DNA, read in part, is TGTGCCAGCGGTGATGCAGGCCCTAGTGCAGAA. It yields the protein CASGDAGPSAE. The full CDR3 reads CASGDAGPSAETLYF.

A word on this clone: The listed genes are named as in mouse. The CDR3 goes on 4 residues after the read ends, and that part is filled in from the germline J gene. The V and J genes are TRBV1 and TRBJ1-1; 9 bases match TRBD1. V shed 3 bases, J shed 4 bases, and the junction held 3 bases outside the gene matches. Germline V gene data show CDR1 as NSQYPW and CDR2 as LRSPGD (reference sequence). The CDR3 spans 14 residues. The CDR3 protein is CTCSATGGSTEVFF. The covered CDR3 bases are TGCACCTGCAGTGCGACAGGGGGGAGCACA.

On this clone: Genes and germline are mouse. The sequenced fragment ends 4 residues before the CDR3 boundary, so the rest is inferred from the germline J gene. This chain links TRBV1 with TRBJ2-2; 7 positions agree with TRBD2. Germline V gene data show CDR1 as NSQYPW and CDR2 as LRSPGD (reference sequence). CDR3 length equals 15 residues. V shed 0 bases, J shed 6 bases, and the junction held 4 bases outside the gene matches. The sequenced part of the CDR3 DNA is TGCACCTGCAGTGCAGAGGGGGGGGGTCCCGGG. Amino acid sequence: CTCSAEGGGPG. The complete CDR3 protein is CTCSAEGGGPGQLYF.

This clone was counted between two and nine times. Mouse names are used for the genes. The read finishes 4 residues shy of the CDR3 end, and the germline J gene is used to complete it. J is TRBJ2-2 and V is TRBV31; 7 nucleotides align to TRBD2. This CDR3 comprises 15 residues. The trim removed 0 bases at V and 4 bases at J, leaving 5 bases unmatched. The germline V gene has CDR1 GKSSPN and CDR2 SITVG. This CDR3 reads CAWSLGGSGTGQLYF. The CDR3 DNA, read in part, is TGTGCCTGGAGTCTTGGGGGGAGTGGCACCGGG.

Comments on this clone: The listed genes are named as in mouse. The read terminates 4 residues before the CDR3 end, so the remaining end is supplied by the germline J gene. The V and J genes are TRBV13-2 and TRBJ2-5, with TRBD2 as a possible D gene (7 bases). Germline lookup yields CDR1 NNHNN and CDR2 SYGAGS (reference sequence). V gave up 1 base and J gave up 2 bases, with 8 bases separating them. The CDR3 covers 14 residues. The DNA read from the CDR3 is TGTGCCAGCGGTGATAGGGGGGCCCAAGAC. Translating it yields CASGDRGAQD. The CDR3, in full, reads CASGDRGAQDTQYF.

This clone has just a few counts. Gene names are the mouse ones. CDR3 in amino acids: CASRDINTGQLYF. The covered CDR3 bases are TGTGCCAGCAGAGACATAAACACCGGG. This chain uses TRBV13-3 with TRBJ2-2, with unresolved D. The sequence runs out 4 residues before the end of the CDR3; the remainder is reconstructed from the germline J gene. Per the germline V gene, CDR1 is NNHDY and CDR2 is SYVADS. The CDR3 has 13 amino acids. Trimming removed 5 bases from V and 1 base from J, with 6 bases in between. The whole variable domain, filled in from reference TRBV13-3 and TRBJ2-2, reads EAAVTQSPRSKVAVTGGKVTLSCHQTNNHDYMYWYRQDTGHGLRLIHYSYVADSTEKGDIPDGYKASRPSQENFSLILELASLSQTAVYFCASRDINTGQLYFGEGSKLTVL.

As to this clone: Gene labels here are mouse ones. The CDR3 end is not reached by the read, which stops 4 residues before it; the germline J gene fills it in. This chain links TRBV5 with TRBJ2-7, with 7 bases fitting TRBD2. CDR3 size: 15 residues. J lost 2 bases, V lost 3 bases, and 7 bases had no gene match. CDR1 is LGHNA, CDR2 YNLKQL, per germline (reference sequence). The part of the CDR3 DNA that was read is TGTGCCAGCAGCCAGAATCCGGGACTGACCTAT. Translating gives CASSQNPGLTY. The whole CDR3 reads CASSQNPGLTYEQYF.

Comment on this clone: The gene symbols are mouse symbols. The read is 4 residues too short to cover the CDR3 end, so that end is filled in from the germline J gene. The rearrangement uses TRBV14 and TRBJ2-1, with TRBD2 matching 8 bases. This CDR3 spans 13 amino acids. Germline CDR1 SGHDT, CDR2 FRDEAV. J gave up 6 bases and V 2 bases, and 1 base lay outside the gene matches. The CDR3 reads CASSLGTGAEQFF. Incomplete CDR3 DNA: TGTGCCAGCAGTTTGGGGACTGGTGCT.

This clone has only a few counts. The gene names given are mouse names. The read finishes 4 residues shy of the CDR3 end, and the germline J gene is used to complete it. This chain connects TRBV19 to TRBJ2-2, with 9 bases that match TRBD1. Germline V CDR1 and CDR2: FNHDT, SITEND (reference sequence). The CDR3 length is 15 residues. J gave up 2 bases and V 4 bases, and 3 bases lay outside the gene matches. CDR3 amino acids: CASSSGTGNTGQLYF. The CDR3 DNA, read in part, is TGTGCCAGCAGTTCCGGGACAGGGAACACCGGG.

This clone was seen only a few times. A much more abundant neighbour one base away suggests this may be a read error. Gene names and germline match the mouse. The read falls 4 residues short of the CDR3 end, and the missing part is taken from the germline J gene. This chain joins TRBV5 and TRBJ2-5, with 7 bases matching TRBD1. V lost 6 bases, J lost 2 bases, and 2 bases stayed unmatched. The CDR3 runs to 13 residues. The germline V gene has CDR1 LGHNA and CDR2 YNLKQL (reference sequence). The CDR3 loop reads CASRRDSQDTQYF. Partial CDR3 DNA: TGTGCCAGCAGGCGGGACAGCCAAGAC.

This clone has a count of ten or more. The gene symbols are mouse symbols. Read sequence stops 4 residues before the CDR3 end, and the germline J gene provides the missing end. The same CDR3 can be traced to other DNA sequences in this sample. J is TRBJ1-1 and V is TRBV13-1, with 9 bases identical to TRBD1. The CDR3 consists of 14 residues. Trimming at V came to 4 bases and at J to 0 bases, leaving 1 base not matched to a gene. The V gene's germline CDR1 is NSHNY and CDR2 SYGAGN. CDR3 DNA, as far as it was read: TGTGCCAGCAGTCGACAGGGGGCAAACACA. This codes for CASSRQGANT. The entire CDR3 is CASSRQGANTEVFF.

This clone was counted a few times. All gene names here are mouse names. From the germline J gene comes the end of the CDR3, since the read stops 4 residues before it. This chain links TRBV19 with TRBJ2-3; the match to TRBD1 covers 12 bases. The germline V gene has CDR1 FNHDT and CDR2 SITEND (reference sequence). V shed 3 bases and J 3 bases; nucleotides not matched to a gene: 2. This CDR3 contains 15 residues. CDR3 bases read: TGTGCCAGCAGTAAGGGACAGGGGGCCGCAGAA. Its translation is CASSKGQGAAE. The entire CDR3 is CASSKGQGAAETLYF.

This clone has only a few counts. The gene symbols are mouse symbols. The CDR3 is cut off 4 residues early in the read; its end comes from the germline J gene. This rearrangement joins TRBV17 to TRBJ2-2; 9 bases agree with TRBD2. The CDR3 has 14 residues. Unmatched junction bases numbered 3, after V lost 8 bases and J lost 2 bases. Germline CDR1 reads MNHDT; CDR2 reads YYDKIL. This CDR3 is CASSWGGNTGQLYF. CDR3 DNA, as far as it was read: TGTGCTAGCTCCTGGGGGGGTAACACCGGG.

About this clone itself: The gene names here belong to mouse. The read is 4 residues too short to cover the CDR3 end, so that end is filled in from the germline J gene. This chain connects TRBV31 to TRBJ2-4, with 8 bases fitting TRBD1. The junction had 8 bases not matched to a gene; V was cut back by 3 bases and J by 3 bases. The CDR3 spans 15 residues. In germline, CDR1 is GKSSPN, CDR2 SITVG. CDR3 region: CAWSQGAVGQNTLYF. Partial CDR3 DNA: TGTGCCTGGAGCCAGGGGGCTGTAGGGCAAAAC.

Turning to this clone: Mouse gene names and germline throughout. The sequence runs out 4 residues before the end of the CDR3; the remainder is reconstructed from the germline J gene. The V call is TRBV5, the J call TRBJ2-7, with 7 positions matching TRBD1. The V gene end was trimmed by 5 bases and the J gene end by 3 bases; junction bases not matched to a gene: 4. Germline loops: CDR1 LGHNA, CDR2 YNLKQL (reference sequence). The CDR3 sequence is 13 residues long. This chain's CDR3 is CASSSGTDYEQYF. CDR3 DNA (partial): TGTGCCAGCAGCTCCGGGACAGACTAT.